The 30 T cell receptor beta chains listed next were all sequenced from one sample in a study of T cells in tumors after PD-1 blockade. Repertoires were generated with immunoSEQ multiplex PCR, while TCRdb's copy carries only in-frame clones and drops some. Among some 8,200 clones, around 57% were seen once, and the ten largest hold approximately 12%. Time point reported: second of two post-therapy site-matched biopsies roughly two months apart. Sequenced material: tumor tissue, taken after anti-PD-1 treatment. Receptors originate from a human donor with basal cell carcinoma.

This chain joins TRBV2 and TRBJ2-1; TRBD1 agrees at 9 bases. Germline V gene sequence: CDR1 SNHLY, CDR2 FYNNEI. The ends lost 6 bases at V and 7 bases at J; junction bases unmatched: 1. The CDR3 extends over 12 amino acids. The CDR3 here is CASRDRGNEQFF. Here the CDR3 DNA reads TGTGCCAGCAGGGACAGGGGAAATGAGCAGTTCTTC.

The chain recombines TRBV18 with TRBJ1-4; 7 bases are a match to TRBD1. Germline trimming cut 0 bases from V and 7 bases from J; bases unmatched to any gene: 5. Germline CDR1 KGHSH, CDR2 LQKENI. The CDR3 is 15 amino acids. CDR3 sequence: CASSPPTGNTEKLFF. The DNA of the CDR3 is TGTGCCAGCTCACCACCGACAGGGAATACTGAAAAACTGTTTTTT. The complete variable domain, with remaining parts taken from reference TRBV18 and TRBJ1-4, reads NAGVMQNPRHLVRRRGQEARLRCSPMKGHSHVYWYRQLPEEGLKFMVYLQKENIIDESGMPKERFSAEFPKEGPSILRIQQVVRGDSAAYFCASSPPTGNTEKLFFGSGTQLSVL.

CDR3 nucleotide sequence: TGCGCCAGCAGCCCCGGGACTAGCGGGGGGGCCAAAAACATTCAGTACTTC. Amino acid sequence: CASSPGTSGGAKNIQYF. The V gene is TRBV5-1, the J gene TRBJ2-4; 15 bases agree with TRBD2. V lost 4 bases, J lost 1 base, and 3 bases stayed unmatched. Germline V gives CDR1 SGHRS, CDR2 YFSETQ. CDR3 length equals 17 residues.

This chain connects TRBV2 to TRBJ1-3; no clear D. Germline V gene sequence: CDR1 SNHLY, CDR2 FYNNEI. Trimming shortened V by 3 bases and J by 4 bases, and 10 bases separated the two germline ends. This CDR3 contains 14 residues. The chain's CDR3 is CASSEGPAGNTIYF. As DNA, the CDR3 is TGTGCCAGCAGTGAGGGCCCGGCGGGAAACACCATATATTTT.

Only a few counts were recorded for this clone. In DNA form, the CDR3 reads TGTGCCATCAGTGAGTCGGGACAGAATGAAAAACTGTTTTTT. It yields the protein CAISESGQNEKLFF. The chain uses TRBV10-3 and TRBJ1-4; 7 bases are shared with TRBD1. This CDR3 region has 14 residues. The trim removed 0 bases at V and 5 bases at J, leaving 0 bases unmatched. From germline, CDR1 is ENHRY and CDR2 SYGVKD.

This clone is categorized as medium-sized. The junction shows a germline mismatch at one end, possibly a read error. The J gene is TRBJ1-3, the V gene TRBV20-1, with 7 bases that match TRBD1. The CDR3 contains 9 residues. Germline-derived CDR1 and CDR2 are DFQATT and SNEGSKA (reference sequence). The CDR3, as DNA: TGCAGTGCTAGATTCAGGGGGAATTTT. Its protein product is CSARFRGNF.

The chain combines TRBV5-1 with TRBJ1-5; 9 bases are a match to TRBD1. CDR3 length equals 16 residues. Germline CDR1 reads SGHRS; CDR2 reads YFSETQ. V was clipped by 4 bases and J by 0 bases; unmatched bases: 5. CDR3 sequence reads: CASSLGTGYSNQPQHF. The CDR3 DNA reads as TGCGCCAGCAGCCTCGGGACAGGGTATAGCAATCAGCCCCAGCATTTT.

This clone is deemed medium-sized. This rearrangement joins TRBV5-6 to TRBJ2-2; D unresolved. The length of the CDR3 is 14 residues. Germline V CDR1 and CDR2: SGHDT, YYEEEE. V was pared by 1 base and J by 2 bases, with 6 bases between. The CDR3 DNA reads TGTGCCAGCAGCTTGTACGGAAACACCGGGGAGCTGTTTTTT. Its translation is CASSLYGNTGELFF.

This chain connects TRBV30 to TRBJ2-3; perhaps TRBD2 as D (5 bases). The CDR3 is made up of 12 amino acids. CDR1 is GTSNPN and CDR2 is SVGIG in the germline V gene (reference sequence). The chain's CDR3 is CAGRRYTDTQYF. In DNA, the CDR3 is TGTGCGGGGAGAAGGTATACAGATACGCAGTATTTT.

This chain connects TRBV5-1 to TRBJ2-7; possibly TRBD2 for D (5 bases). With 1 base removed from V and 6 bases from J, the gap between germline ends came to 11 bases. The V gene's germline CDR1 is SGHRS and CDR2 YFSETQ. The CDR3 is 13 amino acids. CDR3 in DNA: TGCGCCAGCAGCTTGTCCTTACGGGGCGAGCAGTACTTC. Its protein product is CASSLSLRGEQYF.

This clone was counted between two and nine times. The chain employs TRBV2 and TRBJ2-3, with 10 nucleotides matching TRBD1. The junction had 7 bases not matched to a gene; V was cut back by 6 bases and J by 4 bases. CDR1 and CDR2 (germline): SNHLY, FYNNEI. The CDR3 runs to 15 residues. The CDR3 DNA reads TGTGCCAGCAGGCAGACAGGGGGCACGGCAGATACGCAGTATTTT. Amino acid sequence: CASRQTGGTADTQYF.

The DNA for the CDR3 is TGCGCCAGCAGGCGGGACGGGAGCTCTGGGGCCAACGTCCTGACTTTC. It yields the protein CASRRDGSSGANVLTF. V and J are TRBV5-1 and TRBJ2-6; weak D call: TRBD2 (6 bases). Deletions cut 5 bases from V and 0 bases from J, with 12 bases between. The CDR3 length is 16 residues. Looked up from germline, CDR1 is SGHRS and CDR2 is YFSETQ.

This chain joins TRBV7-2 and TRBJ2-2; tentative D call: TRBD2 (5 bases). CDR1 SGHTA and CDR2 FQGNSA come from the germline V gene. The ends were cut back, 1 base at V and 1 base at J, with 10 bases in the middle. The CDR3 spans 16 residues. CDR3 nucleotides: TGTGCCAGCAGCTTAGGTCCGGGGAAGAACACCGGGGAGCTGTTTTTT. Its protein is CASSLGPGKNTGELFF.

This chain uses TRBV19 with TRBJ1-4; the D is unclear. Germline CDR1 LNHDA, CDR2 SQIVND (reference sequence). V was trimmed by 2 bases and J by 6 bases, leaving 7 bases between them. This CDR3 has 13 residues. The chain's CDR3 is CASSIYADEKLFF. The CDR3 DNA reads TGTGCCAGTAGTATATATGCGGATGAAAAACTGTTTTTT. Variable domain in full (rest from reference TRBV19 and TRBJ1-4): DGGITQSPKYLFRKEGQNVTLSCEQNLNHDAMYWYRQDPGQGLRLIYYSQIVNDFQKGDIAEGYSVSREKKESFPLTVTSAQKNPTAFYLCASSIYADEKLFFGSGTQLSVL.

The chain uses TRBV10-1 and TRBJ2-2; D perhaps matches TRBD2 (5 bases). The germline V gene has CDR1 WNHNN and CDR2 SYGVQD (reference sequence). CDR3 length equals 12 residues. Trimming stripped 5 bases from V and 5 bases from J, with 6 bases between. In nucleotides, the CDR3 is TGCGCCAGCAGTCCGGGAACCGGGGAGCTGTTTTTT. Its protein product is CASSPGTGELFF.

The chain is built from TRBV28 and TRBJ1-5, with D possibly matching TRBD1 (6 bases). The CDR3 consists of 13 residues. Per the germline V gene, CDR1 is MDHEN and CDR2 is SYDVKM. V was shortened by 7 bases and J by 5 bases, with 12 bases between the two germline ends. CDR3 amino acids: CASKTGTYQPQHF. The CDR3 DNA is TGTGCCAGCAAGACAGGCACTTATCAGCCCCAGCATTTT.

The chain carries TRBV5-1 and TRBJ1-6; no firm D call. The CDR3 consists of 15 residues. V was trimmed by 0 bases and J by 7 bases, leaving 11 bases between them. CDR1 SGHRS and CDR2 YFSETQ come from the germline V gene. CDR3 bases: TGCGCCAGCAGCTTGGACAGTAGATTAAATTCACCCCTCCACTTT. It codes for CASSLDSRLNSPLHF.

The chain uses TRBV28 and TRBJ2-7, with D uncertain. The V end lost 6 bases, the J end lost 3 bases, and 12 bases lay between the germline ends. There are 13 residues in the CDR3. Germline loops: CDR1 MDHEN, CDR2 SYDVKM. DNA of the CDR3: TGTGCCAGCAGAGGGCCGGTCAACTACGAGCAGTACTTC. This gives the protein CASRGPVNYEQYF. Full variable domain (outside the CDR3, taken from reference TRBV28 and TRBJ2-7): DVKVTQSSRYLVKRTGEKVFLECVQDMDHENMFWYRQDPGLGLRLIYFSYDVKMKEKGDIPEGYSVSREKKERFSLILESASTNQTSMYLCASRGPVNYEQYFGPGTRLTVT.

The genes are TRBV5-4 and TRBJ2-3; 7 bases match TRBD2. The ends lost 3 bases at V and 0 bases at J; junction bases unmatched: 7. Germline-derived CDR1 and CDR2 are SGHNT and YYREEE (reference sequence). The CDR3 contains 16 residues. As DNA, the CDR3 is TGTGCCAGCAGCTGGCTGACTAGCCGAAGCACAGATACGCAGTATTTT. Residues: CASSWLTSRSTDTQYF.

V gene TRBV6-6 combines with J gene TRBJ2-3; a weak D match, TRBD2 (5 bases). V was cut by 11 bases and J by 3 bases, with 12 bases left in between. CDR1 is MNHNY and CDR2 is SVGAGI in the germline V gene (reference sequence). CDR3 size: 12 residues. This CDR3 is CASEDGTDTQYF. CDR3 nucleotide sequence: TGTGCCTCGGAGGACGGGACAGATACGCAGTATTTT.

The V call is TRBV18, the J call TRBJ2-7; D ambiguous. In germline, CDR1 is KGHSH, CDR2 LQKENI. The CDR3 totals 12 residues. V lost 6 bases, J lost 3 bases, and 9 bases lay in between. The CDR3 here is CASSPKLYEQYF. The CDR3 DNA sequence: TGTGCCAGCTCTCCAAAGCTCTACGAGCAGTACTTC.

This clone is judged large. The CDR3 here is CASSSFGTEAFF. CDR3 sequence (DNA): TGTGCCAGCAGTTCGTTTGGCACTGAAGCTTTCTTT. The chain recombines TRBV6-6 with TRBJ1-1; no clear D gene. The CDR3 runs 12 residues. V dropped 4 bases and J dropped 4 bases, with 7 bases sitting between them. Germline CDR1 reads MNHNY; CDR2 reads SVGAGI (reference sequence).

The CDR3, as DNA: TGTGCCAGCAGTTTCTCGACTAATCTGGCCTACGAGCAGTACTTC. Translated: CASSFSTNLAYEQYF. V usage is TRBV28 and J usage is TRBJ2-7, with D perhaps TRBD2 (5 bases). The CDR3 consists of 15 residues. Germline lookup yields CDR1 MDHEN and CDR2 SYDVKM. V was pared by 3 bases and J by 2 bases, with 14 bases between.

CDR3 DNA sequence: TGTGCCAGCAGTCAAGGACTAGCGGGGTTTGAGGAGCAGTTCTTC. Translating it yields CASSQGLAGFEEQFF. This sequence joins TRBV27 and TRBJ2-1, with 12 bases lining up with TRBD2. The CDR3 is 15 residues long. J gave up 10 bases and V 5 bases, and 9 bases lay outside the gene matches. Germline loops: CDR1 MNHEY, CDR2 SMNVEV (reference sequence).

This sequence joins TRBV2 and TRBJ1-3; 7 bases map to TRBD1. CDR3 length equals 15 residues. The V gene's germline CDR1 is SNHLY and CDR2 FYNNEI. Unmatched junction bases numbered 5, after V lost 6 bases and J lost 0 bases. DNA of the CDR3: TGTGCCAGCAGCACGACAGGGCTCTCTGGAAACACCATATATTTT. This encodes CASSTTGLSGNTIYF.

The chain carries TRBV7-2 and TRBJ1-3; 9 bases are a match to TRBD1. The CDR3 has 16 residues. CDR1 and CDR2 from the germline V gene are SGHTA and FQGNSA. V dropped 1 base and J dropped 3; count of bases not matched to a gene: 4. CDR3 loop: CASSLVGTGFGNTIYF. The CDR3 bases are TGTGCCAGCAGCTTAGTGGGGACAGGGTTTGGAAACACCATATATTTT.

The chain employs TRBV7-2 and TRBJ1-3; TRBD1 might be the D (5 bases). Between the trimmed V and J ends, which lost 2 bases and 3 bases, there was a span of 11 bases. The CDR3 contains 15 residues. Germline V gene sequence: CDR1 SGHTA, CDR2 FQGNSA. The CDR3 spells CASSLWAGHGNTIYF. CDR3 sequence (DNA): TGTGCCAGCAGCTTATGGGCAGGGCATGGAAACACCATATATTTT.

This clone qualifies as medium-sized (0.01 to 0.1%). The chain carries TRBV5-1 and TRBJ1-6; D gene uncertain. Germline V gene lookup returns CDR1 SGHRS and CDR2 YFSETQ. The CDR3 has 17 residues. V was trimmed by 0 bases and J by 1 base, leaving 11 bases between them. This CDR3 reads CASSLEDPGSYNSPLHF. CDR3 nucleotides: TGCGCCAGCAGCTTGGAAGATCCGGGTTCCTATAATTCACCCCTCCACTTT.

The rearrangement joins TRBV6-5 to TRBJ1-3; D call uncertain. Germline loops: CDR1 MNHEY, CDR2 SVGAGI. V gave up 7 bases and J gave up 0 bases, with 10 bases separating them. The CDR3 spans 14 residues. In DNA, the CDR3 is TGTGCCAGCACCGACGTGAGCTCTGGAAACACCATATATTTT. Protein: CASTDVSSGNTIYF.

The gene calls are TRBV18 and TRBJ2-7; unclear D gene. The CDR3 covers 12 residues. Germline V gene data show CDR1 as KGHSH and CDR2 as LQKENI. The ends were cut back, 8 bases at V and 6 bases at J, with 14 bases in the middle. The CDR3 sequence: CASAKENSEQYF. CDR3 bases: TGTGCCAGCGCAAAAGAAAATAGCGAGCAGTACTTC.